This T cell receptor beta chain was sequenced in a study of blood T cells in healthy people across ages. Notes on the study in general: Donor CMV infection status was unknown, possibly confounding age-related changes in expanded clonotypes.

This clonotype was counted only a few times. Its antigen remains unidentified. Samples had at least 7 million PBMCs isolated from them. Primers used in a second PCR of roughly 7 to 11 cycles were a sample-barcoded 5' primer and a J-beta primer mix. Each CDR3 protein gets one entry after TCRdb re-called the 5' RACE reads with MiXCR. The table lists about 320,000 distinct CDR3 sequences, roughly 26% of them singletons, with around 30% in the top ten. The sample taken for sequencing was blood. The sequence came from a woman in her 70s in good health.

In DNA, the CDR3 is TGTGCCAGCAGTAGGGGACTAGCGGGAAGGTATGAGCAGTTCTTC. The encoded protein is CASSRGLAGRYEQFF. The V call is TRBV12-3 or TRBV12-4, the J call TRBJ2-1, with 13 bases lining up with TRBD2. The CDR3 is 15 residues long. V was pared by 5 bases and J by 8 bases, with 6 bases of the junction left unmatched.